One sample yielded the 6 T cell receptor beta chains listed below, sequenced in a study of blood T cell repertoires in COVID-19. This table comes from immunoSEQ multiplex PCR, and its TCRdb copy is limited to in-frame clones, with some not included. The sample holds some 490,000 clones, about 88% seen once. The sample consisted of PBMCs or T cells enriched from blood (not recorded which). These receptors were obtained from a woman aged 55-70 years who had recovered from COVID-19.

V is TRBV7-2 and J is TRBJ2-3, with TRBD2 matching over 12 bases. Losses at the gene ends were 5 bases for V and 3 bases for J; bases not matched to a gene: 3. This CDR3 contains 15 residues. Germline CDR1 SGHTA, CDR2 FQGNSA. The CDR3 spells CASSVGLAGTDTQYF. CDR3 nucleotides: TGTGCCAGCAGCGTAGGACTAGCGGGGACAGATACGCAGTATTTT. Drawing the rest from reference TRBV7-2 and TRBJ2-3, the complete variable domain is GAGVSQSPSNKVTEKGKDVELRCDPISGHTALYWYRQSLGQGLEFLIYFQGNSAPDKSGLPSDRFSAERTGGSVSTLTIQRTQQEDSAVYLCASSVGLAGTDTQYFGPGTRLTVL.

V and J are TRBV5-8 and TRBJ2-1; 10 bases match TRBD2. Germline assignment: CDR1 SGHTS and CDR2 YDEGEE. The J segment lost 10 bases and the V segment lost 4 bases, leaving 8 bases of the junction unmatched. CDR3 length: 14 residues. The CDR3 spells CASSPESGGDEQFF. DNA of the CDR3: TGTGCCAGCAGCCCGGAGAGCGGGGGGGACGAGCAGTTCTTC.

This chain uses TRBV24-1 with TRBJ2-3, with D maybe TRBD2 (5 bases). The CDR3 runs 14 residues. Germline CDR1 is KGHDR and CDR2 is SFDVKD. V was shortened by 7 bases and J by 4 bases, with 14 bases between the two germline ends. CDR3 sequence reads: CATREERASDTQYF. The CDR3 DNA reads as TGTGCCACCAGGGAGGAAAGGGCCTCAGATACGCAGTATTTT.

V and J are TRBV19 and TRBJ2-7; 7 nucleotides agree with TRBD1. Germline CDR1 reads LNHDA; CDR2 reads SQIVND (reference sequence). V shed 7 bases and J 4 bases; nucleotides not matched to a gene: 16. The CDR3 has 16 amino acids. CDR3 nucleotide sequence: TGTGCCAGTACGGGCGAGGGGACAGCCGAGGGTTACGAGCAGTACTTC. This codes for CASTGEGTAEGYEQYF.

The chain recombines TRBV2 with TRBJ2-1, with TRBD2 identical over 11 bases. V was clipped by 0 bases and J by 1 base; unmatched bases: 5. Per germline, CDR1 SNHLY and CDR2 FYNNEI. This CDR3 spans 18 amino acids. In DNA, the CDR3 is TGTGCCAGCAGTGAAGCTACTAGCGGGGGACCTTCCTACAATGAGCAGTTCTTC. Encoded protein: CASSEATSGGPSYNEQFF.

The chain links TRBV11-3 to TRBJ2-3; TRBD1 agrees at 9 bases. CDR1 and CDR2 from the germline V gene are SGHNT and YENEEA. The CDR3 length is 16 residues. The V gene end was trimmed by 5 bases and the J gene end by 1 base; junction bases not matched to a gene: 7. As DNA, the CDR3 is TGTGCCAGCAGCCCCTTGACAGGGGGGGGCACAGATACGCAGTATTTT. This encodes CASSPLTGGGTDTQYF.